This T cell receptor (beta chain) was captured by sequencing in a study of cytomegalovirus exposure and HLA in healthy donors. Amplification used 60 Vbeta primers and 13 Jbeta primers. Profiled with immunoSEQ multiplex PCR; TCRdb holds only in-frame clones, not every one. There are under 100,000 clones in the sample; just under 70% occur only once, and roughly 15% lies in the top ten. In its sample, this clone was seen a few times. Its specificity is not known. Whole-study results and caveats: Some highly shared sequence variants likely arose as a pipeline artifact. Most CMV-associated TCR beta chains appeared HLA-restricted in a later analysis. Researchers catalogued roughly 170 TCR beta chains as cytomegalovirus-associated. Earlier results showed most TCR beta V segments being productive about 90% or about 30% of the time.

The CDR3 loop spans 15 amino acids. V shed 4 bases, J shed 3 bases, and the junction held 5 bases outside the gene matches. The germline gives CDR1 MGHRA, CDR2 YSYEKL. Sequencing input: PBMCs. This chain connects TRBV4-1 to TRBJ2-2; 7 bases are shared with TRBD1. This TCR derives from a woman aged 45-59 years in good health and CMV-seropositive. The CDR3 sequence is CASSPGQAHTGELFF. The CDR3 bases are TGCGCCAGCAGCCCCGGACAGGCTCACACCGGGGAGCTGTTTTTT.